These 20 T cell receptor beta chains originate from one sample sequenced in a study of response to subunit inactivated influenza vaccine. MiXCR, run by TCRdb on the RT-PCR reads, gives a single entry per CDR3 protein. The sample gives some 520,000 distinct CDR3 sequences, 16% of which show up once; 3% is in the top ten. Sequences were derived from CD4+ T cells sorted from PBMCs, sampled roughly 24 months after vaccination. The origin of the receptors is a man aged 50-75 years who received an inactivated influenza vaccine.

The V gene is TRBV24-1, the J gene TRBJ2-3, with D possibly being TRBD2 (7 bases). Trimming removed 5 bases at V and 1 base at J, with 24 bases between. The germline V gene has CDR1 KGHDR and CDR2 SFDVKD. This CDR3 is built from 19 residues. The CDR3 reads CATSAMGAASGNGTDTQYF. The CDR3 coding sequence is TGTGCCACCAGTGCGATGGGGGCGGCGAGCGGGAATGGCACAGATACGCAGTATTTT.

This clonotype was found a few times. V gene TRBV20-1 combines with J gene TRBJ2-3, with D uncertain. V gave up 0 bases and J gave up 1 base, with 5 bases separating them. This CDR3 has 13 amino acids. Looked up from germline, CDR1 is DFQATT and CDR2 is SNEGSKA (reference sequence). The CDR3 spells CSAREAGTDTQYF. For the CDR3, the DNA is TGCAGTGCTAGAGAAGCCGGCACAGATACGCAGTATTTT.

In its sample, this clonotype was seen a few times. The rearrangement uses TRBV20-1 and TRBJ2-7; 14 nucleotides match TRBD2. Germline lookup yields CDR1 DFQATT and CDR2 SNEGSKA (reference sequence). Losses at the gene ends were 5 bases for V and 3 bases for J; bases not matched to a gene: 9. This CDR3 has 16 residues. The chain's CDR3 is CSAPGLAGGPFYEQYF. In DNA, the CDR3 is TGCAGTGCTCCCGGACTAGCGGGAGGACCCTTCTACGAGCAGTACTTC.

The chain joins TRBV18 to TRBJ2-1, with no clear D. Germline CDR1 reads KGHSH; CDR2 reads LQKENI. The CDR3 runs to 13 residues. The germline V and J ends were trimmed by 3 bases and 5 bases, with 8 bases remaining between them. The CDR3 here is CASSPGTHNEQFF. CDR3 nucleotides: TGTGCCAGCTCACCCGGAACGCACAATGAGCAGTTCTTC.

This clonotype has just a few counts. The V and J genes are TRBV6-5 and TRBJ2-3; D not certain. Germline CDR1 MNHEY, CDR2 SVGAGI. The CDR3 is 16 amino acids. The V end lost 0 bases, the J end lost 0 bases, and 10 bases lay between the germline ends. CDR3 protein: CASSYSTGRSTDTQYF. In DNA form, the CDR3 reads TGTGCCAGCAGTTACTCGACCGGGCGAAGCACAGATACGCAGTATTTT.

The V gene is TRBV3-1, the J gene TRBJ2-1; 8 bases are shared with TRBD2. The V and J ends lost 6 bases and 2 bases, in that order; junction bases with no gene match: 6. Per the germline V gene, CDR1 is LGHDT and CDR2 is YNNKEL (reference sequence). The CDR3 spans 15 residues. CDR3 in amino acids: CASSRRGAPYNEQFF. CDR3 DNA sequence: TGTGCCAGCAGTCGGCGGGGGGCGCCCTACAATGAGCAGTTCTTC.

This clonotype has a handful of counts. This chain connects TRBV11-2 to TRBJ2-1; D gene ambiguous. V dropped 3 bases and J dropped 0 bases, with 15 bases sitting between them. Germline V lookup: CDR1 SGHAT, CDR2 FQNNGV. This CDR3 region has 17 residues. Written as DNA, the CDR3 is TGTGCCAGCAGCTTGTATCAATTCCCTACCTCCTACAATGAGCAGTTCTTC. Encoded protein: CASSLYQFPTSYNEQFF.

The rearrangement joins TRBV20-1 to TRBJ1-2; D is ambiguous. This CDR3 spans 13 amino acids. Germline lookup yields CDR1 DFQATT and CDR2 SNEGSKA (reference sequence). V gave up 0 bases and J gave up 1 base, with 6 bases separating them. CDR3 amino acids: CSARDQVNYGYTF. As DNA, the CDR3 is TGCAGTGCTAGAGATCAGGTTAACTATGGCTACACCTTC.

The rearrangement links TRBV20-1 to TRBJ1-1, with 8 nucleotides matching TRBD1. V was clipped by 6 bases and J by 4 bases; unmatched bases: 4. CDR3 size: 12 residues. The V gene's germline CDR1 is DFQATT and CDR2 SNEGSKA (reference sequence). The CDR3 DNA reads TGCAGTGCGGTAACAGGGGGCACTGAAGCTTTCTTT. It is translated as CSAVTGGTEAFF.

This clonotype was detected a few times. This rearrangement joins TRBV27 to TRBJ2-4; 7 nucleotides line up with TRBD1. In germline, CDR1 is MNHEY, CDR2 SMNVEV (reference sequence). The CDR3 loop spans 15 amino acids. V was pared by 6 bases and J by 3 bases, with 8 bases of the junction left unmatched. The CDR3 spells CASSSGGLGKNIQYF. As DNA, the CDR3 is TGTGCCAGCAGCTCAGGGGGTTTAGGCAAAAACATTCAGTACTTC.

A few counts support this clonotype. The CDR3 DNA follows: TGCAGCGCTGGAAGCTACTACGAGCAGTACTTC. Protein sequence: CSAGSYYEQYF. The chain joins TRBV29-1 to TRBJ2-7, with D uncertain. The CDR3 is 11 residues long. V lost 7 bases and J 3 bases, leaving 10 bases between the germline ends. From germline, CDR1 is SQVTM and CDR2 ANQGSEA.

A few counts support this clonotype. The chain joins TRBV6-1 to TRBJ2-1; tentatively, D is TRBD2 (5 bases). Germline lookup yields CDR1 MNHNS and CDR2 SASEGT. Trimming took 4 bases from V and 9 from J, leaving 16 bases between them. This CDR3 is built from 14 residues. CDR3 sequence reads: CASSALEWAGEQFF. CDR3 DNA sequence: TGTGCCAGCAGTGCCCTAGAATGGGCGGGTGAGCAGTTCTTC.

This clonotype showed up just a few times. The chain couples TRBV5-1 to TRBJ2-7; a possible D gene is TRBD1 (5 bases). V dropped 1 base and J dropped 2 bases, with 7 bases sitting between them. Germline values: CDR1 SGHRS, CDR2 YFSETQ. The CDR3 runs 13 residues. The CDR3 region is CASSLPTAYEQYF. In DNA, the CDR3 is TGCGCCAGCAGCTTGCCGACAGCCTACGAGCAGTACTTC. Full variable domain (missing parts from reference TRBV5-1 and TRBJ2-7): KAGVTQTPRYLIKTRGQQVTLSCSPISGHRSVSWYQQTPGQGLQFLFEYFSETQRNKGNFPGRFSGRQFSNSRSEMNVSTLELGDSALYLCASSLPTAYEQYFGPGTRLTVT.

This clonotype was detected ten times or more. The chain links TRBV5-6 to TRBJ2-7, with a weak D call TRBD2 (5 bases). The germline V gene has CDR1 SGHDT and CDR2 YYEEEE. Deletions cut 2 bases from V and 5 bases from J, with 8 bases between. This CDR3 spans 12 amino acids. CDR3 loop: CASSLRADEQYF. As DNA, the CDR3 is TGTGCCAGCAGCTTAAGAGCGGACGAGCAGTACTTC.

The chain couples TRBV7-3 to TRBJ2-3, with no clear D. The V gene's germline CDR1 is SGHTA and CDR2 FQGTGA. Trimming removed 1 base at V and 5 bases at J, with 7 bases between. CDR3 length equals 13 residues. CDR3 loop: CASSLSVEDTQYF. The CDR3, as DNA: TGTGCCAGCAGCTTAAGCGTGGAAGATACGCAGTATTTT.

This clonotype was recorded many times. The chain's CDR3 is CASSRKLSWDTGTDTQYF. The CDR3 DNA follows: TGCGCCAGCAGCCGCAAACTAAGCTGGGACACCGGGACTGATACGCAGTATTTT. The chain employs TRBV4-3 and TRBJ2-3; D may be TRBD1 or TRBD2 (6 bases each). Per germline, CDR1 LGHNA and CDR2 YSLEER. The CDR3 is 18 amino acids. Between the trimmed V and J ends, which lost 4 bases and 6 bases, there was a span of 26 bases.

CDR3 nucleotides: TGTGCCAGCAAGGGGAGTTTCCCGCCAGATACGCAGTATTTT. It yields the protein CASKGSFPPDTQYF. J is TRBJ2-3 and V is TRBV2; D tentatively reads TRBD1 or TRBD2 (5 bases each). The CDR3 length is 14 residues. Germline V gene data show CDR1 as SNHLY and CDR2 as FYNNEI. V lost 7 bases, J lost 4 bases, and 15 bases lay in between.

The table lists this clonotype with a few counts. The V call is TRBV11-2, the J call TRBJ2-1; 7 positions match TRBD1. The CDR3 spans 15 residues. The germline gives CDR1 SGHAT, CDR2 FQNNGV. With V trimmed by 4 bases and J by 9 bases, 12 bases remained unmatched. The CDR3 nucleotides are TGTGCCAGCAGCTCCGACAGGGCAGGGTTTGGTGAGCAGTTCTTC. Its protein product is CASSSDRAGFGEQFF. The full variable domain, with the rest looked up from reference TRBV11-2 and TRBJ2-1, is EAGVAQSPRYKIIEKRQSVAFWCNPISGHATLYWYQQILGQGPKLLIQFQNNGVVDDSQLPKDRFSAERLKGVDSTLKIQPAKLEDSAVYLCASSSDRAGFGEQFFGPGTRLTVL.

At least ten counts were recorded for this clonotype. The chain uses TRBV5-1 and TRBJ2-1; perhaps TRBD1 as D (6 bases). This CDR3 has 16 amino acids. Trimming took off 7 bases at V and 3 bases at J, with 20 bases between the two ends. CDR1 and CDR2 (germline): SGHRS, YFSETQ. The CDR3 coding sequence is TGCGCCAGCGGTGCCCTGGGGCAGGGGAGCTACAATGAGCAGTTCTTC. It specifies CASGALGQGSYNEQFF.

This clonotype was picked up a small number of times. This chain links TRBV5-1 with TRBJ1-4; no clear D. Germline CDR1 reads SGHRS; CDR2 reads YFSETQ. CDR3 size: 16 residues. V dropped 1 base and J dropped 4 bases, with 14 bases sitting between them. The CDR3 reads CASSLSLTANNEKLFF. DNA for the CDR3: TGCGCCAGCAGCTTGTCGTTAACAGCGAATAATGAAAAACTGTTTTTT.